The 24 T cell receptor beta chains presented below share a single source sample, sequenced in a study of beta chain features in type 1 diabetes. The antigens of these receptors remain unknown. Study results and limitations: Researchers report that Type 1 diabetes patients had moderately but significantly shorter TCRB CDR3s across all four CD4+ subsets.

The whole isolated RNA underwent reverse transcription, so sequencing captured expressed TCRB transcripts. Generated by immunoSEQ multiplex PCR, the TCRdb table keeps only in-frame clones and is missing some. The data contain about 400,000 clones, roughly 12% of them singletons. Sequenced material: naive CD4+ T cells from blood. These TCRs come from a young woman with type 1 diabetes.

This clone turned up a few times. The genes are TRBV6-5 and TRBJ1-2, with a possible D match to TRBD1 (5 bases). The ends were cut back, 5 bases at V and 5 bases at J, with 12 bases in the middle. Per the germline V gene, CDR1 is MNHEY and CDR2 is SVGAGI. The CDR3 spans 13 residues. In nucleotides, the CDR3 is TGTGCCAGCAGTCGTGGACAAGGTTATGGCTACACCTTC. The encoded protein is CASSRGQGYGYTF.

The CDR3 spells CSVAGSISYEQYF. The CDR3 DNA sequence: TGCAGCGTGGCAGGCTCCATCTCCTACGAGCAGTACTTC. This chain joins TRBV29-1 and TRBJ2-7; D uncertain. Germline V gene sequence: CDR1 SQVTM, CDR2 ANQGSEA. V lost 6 bases and J lost 0, with 12 bases in between. This CDR3 contains 13 residues.

CDR3 sequence (DNA): TGCAGCGCTCGGGAGACCAATCAGCCCCAGCATTTT. Encoded protein: CSARETNQPQHF. The genes are TRBV29-1 and TRBJ1-5, with no clear D. The CDR3 has 12 amino acids. Germline V gene data show CDR1 as SQVTM and CDR2 as ANQGSEA. Between the trimmed V and J ends, which lost 7 bases and 3 bases, there was a span of 10 bases.

V usage is TRBV18 and J usage is TRBJ1-1; D is uncertain. V lost 3 bases to trimming and J lost 4 bases, with 9 bases between them. CDR3 length equals 13 residues. The germline V gene has CDR1 KGHSH and CDR2 LQKENI. The CDR3: CASSPSEPTEAFF. CDR3 DNA: TGTGCCAGCTCACCCTCCGAGCCCACTGAAGCTTTCTTT.

This clone was seen only a few times. The chain employs TRBV29-1 and TRBJ2-6; D is possibly TRBD1 (6 bases). Between the trimmed V and J ends, which lost 5 bases and 0 bases, there was a span of 11 bases. This CDR3 has 15 residues. The V gene's germline CDR1 is SQVTM and CDR2 ANQGSEA. For the CDR3, the DNA is TGCAGCGTTTCGGACAGCCGCTCTGGGGCCAACGTCCTGACTTTC. This translates into CSVSDSRSGANVLTF.

This clone was found a few times. This chain joins TRBV9 and TRBJ2-7; 7 positions match TRBD2. The germline gives CDR1 SGDLS, CDR2 YYNGEE. This CDR3 is 15 amino acids long. The J segment lost 2 bases and the V segment lost 1 base, leaving 6 bases of the junction unmatched. Here the CDR3 DNA reads TGTGCCAGCAGCGTAACGAGCGGGGAGACCTACGAGCAGTACTTC. Its translation is CASSVTSGETYEQYF.

This clone was counted only a few times. V usage is TRBV7-2 and J usage is TRBJ2-4; possibly TRBD1 for D (6 bases). V was shortened by 1 base and J by 7 bases, with 11 bases between the two germline ends. CDR3 length: 14 residues. Germline CDR1 and CDR2: SGHTA and FQGNSA. The CDR3 bases are TGTGCCAGCAGCTTAGAATGGGGGCCGAACATTCAGTACTTC. It codes for CASSLEWGPNIQYF.

The chain carries TRBV7-2 and TRBJ2-3; the match to TRBD2 covers 9 bases. Germline V gene lookup returns CDR1 SGHTA and CDR2 FQGNSA. J lost 0 bases, V lost 3 bases, and 7 bases had no gene match. This CDR3 contains 17 residues. CDR3 region: CASSLGSGGPSTDTQYF. CDR3 nucleotides: TGTGCCAGCAGCTTGGGTAGCGGGGGCCCCAGCACAGATACGCAGTATTTT.

The CDR3 loop reads CAISGGTSSNEQFF. CDR3 nucleotide sequence: TGTGCCATCAGTGGCGGGACTAGCAGCAATGAGCAGTTCTTC. V is TRBV10-3 and J is TRBJ2-1; 9 nucleotides agree with TRBD2. The CDR3 contains 14 residues. The germline V gene encodes CDR1 ENHRY and CDR2 SYGVKD. Germline trimming cut 4 bases from V and 6 bases from J; bases unmatched to any gene: 4.

This clone has more than one count but fewer than ten. The chain links TRBV10-3 to TRBJ2-1; 7 bases match TRBD1. The ends lost 6 bases at V and 3 bases at J; junction bases unmatched: 8. Per germline, CDR1 ENHRY and CDR2 SYGVKD. CDR3 length: 15 amino acids. CDR3 in DNA: TGTGCCATCAGGAAGGACGGGACAGTCTACAATGAGCAGTTCTTC. Amino acid sequence: CAIRKDGTVYNEQFF.

In its sample, this clone was seen a few times. The sample carries other DNA sequences with the same CDR3. V usage is TRBV18 and J usage is TRBJ1-5; no reliable D call. The CDR3 has 14 residues. The germline gives CDR1 KGHSH, CDR2 LQKENI. The V end lost 3 bases, the J end lost 0 bases, and 6 bases lay between the germline ends. CDR3 protein: CASSPIYSNQPQHF. The CDR3 DNA reads as TGTGCCAGCTCACCGATCTATAGCAATCAGCCCCAGCATTTT.

A few counts support this clone. This sequence joins TRBV5-6 and TRBJ1-1; D possibly corresponds to TRBD1 (6 bases). The V gene's germline CDR1 is SGHDT and CDR2 YYEEEE. Trimming shortened V by 3 bases and J by 4 bases, and 13 bases separated the two germline ends. CDR3 length: 14 residues. The DNA for the CDR3 is TGTGCCAGCAGCTACCGGGGAGGGGGCACTGAAGCTTTCTTT. Amino acids: CASSYRGGGTEAFF.

The chain links TRBV27 to TRBJ2-3, with D possibly being TRBD2 (5 bases). V was trimmed by 7 bases and J by 4 bases, leaving 18 bases between them. CDR1 and CDR2 from the germline V gene are MNHEY and SMNVEV (reference sequence). The CDR3 is made up of 15 amino acids. The CDR3 DNA reads TGTGCCAGCACCCCTGAGGGTAGGGTGGCAGATACGCAGTATTTT. The encoded protein is CASTPEGRVADTQYF.

This clone was recorded a few times. V and J are TRBV30 and TRBJ2-3; the D is unclear. V was clipped by 5 bases and J by 5 bases, with 8 bases between them. The CDR3 spans 11 residues. The germline CDR1 and CDR2 sequences are GTSNPN and SVGIG (reference sequence). The CDR3 DNA follows: TGTGCCTGGCAGAGGCGAGATACGCAGTATTTT. It translates to CAWQRRDTQYF.

In its sample, this clone was seen a few times. The chain joins TRBV29-1 to TRBJ1-1; a possible D gene is TRBD1 (6 bases). CDR1 SQVTM and CDR2 ANQGSEA come from the germline V gene. Trimming left V 6 bases short and J 6 bases short, with 14 bases between. The CDR3 totals 12 residues. The CDR3 spells CSVEQGFSEAFF. The CDR3 DNA reads TGCAGCGTCGAACAGGGATTTTCTGAAGCTTTCTTT.

The CDR3: CASSLGSFGRTQYF. The DNA of the CDR3 is TGTGCCAGCAGCTTAGGGTCCTTCGGGAGGACGCAGTATTTT. The chain is built from TRBV13 and TRBJ2-3, with 7 bases identical to TRBD2. V lost 0 bases and J lost 9; bases outside the gene matches: 6. This CDR3 region has 14 residues. In germline, CDR1 is PRHDT, CDR2 FYEKMQ (reference sequence).

This clone showed up just a few times. The rearrangement uses TRBV28 and TRBJ2-3; 10 bases fit TRBD2. V was clipped by 8 bases and J by 6 bases; unmatched bases: 5. The CDR3 is 13 amino acids. CDR1 is MDHEN, CDR2 SYDVKM, per germline. CDR3 sequence (DNA): TGTGCCAGCCGAGCAGCGGGAGGGGATACGCAGTATTTT. Encoded protein: CASRAAGGDTQYF.

In this sample, this clone turned up a few times. This chain uses TRBV19 with TRBJ1-1, with 8 bases matching TRBD1. The CDR3 consists of 16 residues. Per the germline V gene, CDR1 is LNHDA and CDR2 is SQIVND (reference sequence). Trimming took 8 bases from V and 1 from J; bases not matched to a gene: 12. CDR3 in amino acids: CASSSRQGSWNTEAFF. The CDR3 DNA sequence: TGTGCCAGTTCATCAAGACAGGGGTCTTGGAACACTGAAGCTTTCTTT.

The gene calls are TRBV5-1 and TRBJ2-5, with D possibly TRBD1 on 7 matching bases. The CDR3 is made up of 15 amino acids. Trimming left V 4 bases short and J 7 bases short, with 20 bases between. Germline V gives CDR1 SGHRS, CDR2 YFSETQ. CDR3 in DNA: TGCGCCAGCAGCCAACTACCTACAGGGGAGGCGACCCAGTACTTC. Residues: CASSQLPTGEATQYF. The variable domain in full, with the rest retrieved from reference TRBV5-1 and TRBJ2-5, is KAGVTQTPRYLIKTRGQQVTLSCSPISGHRSVSWYQQTPGQGLQFLFEYFSETQRNKGNFPGRFSGRQFSNSRSEMNVSTLELGDSALYLCASSQLPTGEATQYFGPGTRLLVL.

This clone came up a few times. The chain has TRBV5-1 and TRBJ2-7; TRBD2 might be the D (5 bases). Germline V gene sequence: CDR1 SGHRS, CDR2 YFSETQ. The germline V and J ends were trimmed by 0 bases and 3 bases, with 13 bases remaining between them. The length of the CDR3 is 15 residues. CDR3 nucleotides: TGCGCCAGCAGCTTGGGGCGGGCTCAAATCTACGAGCAGTACTTC. Protein product: CASSLGRAQIYEQYF.

The chain carries TRBV5-6 and TRBJ1-1; D gene unclear. The CDR3 consists of 14 residues. Looked up from germline, CDR1 is SGHDT and CDR2 is YYEEEE. Trimming took off 5 bases at V and 3 bases at J, with 14 bases between the two ends. This CDR3 reads CASRPAGGDTEAFF. The CDR3 DNA reads TGTGCCAGCAGGCCCGCCGGCGGAGACACTGAAGCTTTCTTT.

The chain employs TRBV21-1 and TRBJ1-5; the table's D call, TRBD1, has no DNA check behind it. TRBV21-1 is marked as a pseudogene. The CDR3 has 17 residues. This CDR3 reads CASTQGYGEFSNQPQHF. The CDR3 DNA is TGTGCCAGCACCCAGGGGTACGGGGAGTTCAGTAATCAGCCCCAGCATTTT.

The sample holds a few counts of this clone. The genes are TRBV7-2 and TRBJ2-5, with 10 bases matching TRBD2. CDR3 size: 15 residues. V dropped 7 bases and J dropped 4; count of bases not matched to a gene: 9. CDR1 and CDR2 (germline): SGHTA, FQGNSA. The CDR3 loop is CASTLSLAGGETQYF. In nucleotides, the CDR3 is TGTGCCAGCACCTTGTCCTTAGCGGGAGGAGAGACCCAGTACTTC. The variable domain in full, completed from reference TRBV7-2 and TRBJ2-5, reads GAGVSQSPSNKVTEKGKDVELRCDPISGHTALYWYRQSLGQGLEFLIYFQGNSAPDKSGLPSDRFSAERTGGSVSTLTIQRTQQEDSAVYLCASTLSLAGGETQYFGPGTRLLVL.

This clone turned up a few times. The chain carries TRBV7-9 and TRBJ2-1; unclear D gene. The germline V and J ends were trimmed by 1 base and 8 bases, with 12 bases remaining between them. The CDR3 is 14 amino acids. CDR1 and CDR2 from the germline V gene are SEHNR and FQNEAQ (reference sequence). CDR3 nucleotide sequence: TGTGCCAGCAGCTTAGGGGCCTCCTATGATGAGCAGTTCTTC. It yields the protein CASSLGASYDEQFF.